This T cell receptor (beta chain) was identified in a study of blood T cells in healthy people across ages. Study-wide points: Leaving the PBMCs unsorted stopped any conclusive comparison of naive versus antigen-experienced cells. Getting older went along with TCR beta diversity per million T cells dropping roughly linearly.

Total RNA amounts of at least 5 micrograms were extracted per sample. Alongside a J-beta primer mix, a sample-barcoded 5' primer served in a second PCR lasting about 7 to 12 cycles. Each cDNA was tagged by a template-switch adaptor containing 12 random nucleotides. TCRdb recomputed calls from the 5' RACE reads with MiXCR, one row per CDR3 protein. The sample records 1.5 million to 2 million distinct CDR3 sequences, 34% being singletons. With respect to this clonotype: Antigen: not known.

Germline V gene sequence: CDR1 SNHLY, CDR2 FYNNEI. The CDR3 loop spans 12 amino acids. The TCR sequence derives from a woman in her 30s in good health. The specimen sequenced was blood. This sequence joins TRBV2 and TRBJ2-4; 10 bases match TRBD2. The J call may be in error: the DNA end matches TRBJ2-5 better. The CDR3 spells CARRAGGETQYF. The CDR3 DNA is TGTGCCAGACGAGCGGGAGGGGAGACCCAGTACTTC.